These 10 T cell receptor beta chains share one sample of origin, sequenced in a study of shared clonotypes between healthy human individuals. The naive CD8 population came from CD45RO-negative cells selected for CCR7, without terminally differentiated effector memory CD45RA+ cells. TCRdb keeps only in-frame clones here, not all; method: immunoSEQ multiplex PCR. The profile shows about 2 million clones, approximately 94% of them singletons. The sequencing sample was made of naive CD8+ T cells sorted from blood. The receptors here all came from a man aged 18 to 30 in good health.

In DNA form, the CDR3 reads TGTGCCAGCAGCTTCCTCACCTCCTTCGGGGAGGGTGAAAAACTGTTTTTT. Protein: CASSFLTSFGEGEKLFF. This chain connects TRBV7-9 to TRBJ1-4; the D is unclear. The CDR3 length is 17 residues. V gave up 3 bases and J gave up 7 bases, with 21 bases separating them. Germline CDR1 and CDR2: SEHNR and FQNEAQ (reference sequence).

The chain has TRBV7-3 and TRBJ1-2; D is ambiguous. Trimming removed 2 bases from V and 4 bases from J, with 11 bases in between. This CDR3 spans 14 amino acids. CDR1 and CDR2 from the germline V gene are SGHTA and FQGTGA. The CDR3 spells CASSLGGESYGYTF. The CDR3 nucleotides are TGTGCCAGCAGCTTAGGCGGCGAGAGCTATGGCTACACCTTC.

The chain combines TRBV27 with TRBJ2-7; 12 bases match TRBD1. The CDR3 extends over 14 amino acids. V lost 4 bases to trimming and J lost 5 bases; unmatched junction nucleotides: 3. The V gene's germline CDR1 is MNHEY and CDR2 SMNVEV (reference sequence). CDR3 coding DNA: TGTGCCAGCAGTTCGGGACAGGGGGCAGACGAGCAGTACTTC. It encodes CASSSGQGADEQYF.

This chain uses TRBV13 with TRBJ2-7; no clear D gene. This CDR3 has 14 amino acids. CDR1 and CDR2 from the germline V gene are PRHDT and FYEKMQ (reference sequence). Trimming removed 3 bases from V and 1 base from J, with 10 bases in between. CDR3 nucleotides: TGTGCCAGCAGCTTCATTTCGCAATCCTACGAGCAGTACTTC. Its protein is CASSFISQSYEQYF.

The chain joins TRBV5-6 to TRBJ2-1; 7 bases are a match to TRBD2. This CDR3 region has 15 residues. The J segment lost 6 bases and the V segment lost 5 bases, leaving 11 bases of the junction unmatched. CDR1 SGHDT and CDR2 YYEEEE come from the germline V gene. The CDR3 region is CASRPPGLPTNEQFF. In DNA, the CDR3 is TGTGCCAGCAGGCCGCCGGGACTACCAACCAATGAGCAGTTCTTC.

The rearrangement links TRBV5-6 to TRBJ2-7; TRBD2 matches at 8 bases. Germline loops: CDR1 SGHDT, CDR2 YYEEEE. Unmatched junction bases numbered 6, after V lost 4 bases and J lost 0 bases. The CDR3 consists of 15 residues. The CDR3 DNA reads as TGTGCCAGCAGCGGATTAGCGGGATCCTCCTACGAGCAGTACTTC. Protein product: CASSGLAGSSYEQYF. Looking up the rest from reference TRBV5-6 and TRBJ2-7 gives the full variable domain: DAGVTQSPTHLIKTRGQQVTLRCSPKSGHDTVSWYQQALGQGPQFIFQYYEEEERQRGNFPDRFSGHQFPNYSSELNVNALLLGDSALYLCASSGLAGSSYEQYFGPGTRLTVT.

The chain couples TRBV4-2 to TRBJ2-3; D gene unclear. Germline V gene sequence: CDR1 LGHNA, CDR2 YNFKEQ. This CDR3 is 13 amino acids long. V was trimmed by 0 bases and J by 4 bases, leaving 5 bases between them. The DNA of the CDR3 is TGTGCCAGCAGCCAAGACCCGGCAGATACGCAGTATTTT. This encodes CASSQDPADTQYF.

The chain has TRBV6-5 and TRBJ2-3; D is unclear. The germline V gene has CDR1 MNHEY and CDR2 SVGAGI. Trimming cost V 5 bases and J 1 base, with 13 bases left between them. The CDR3 sequence is 15 residues long. The CDR3 spells CASSIPSSGTDTQYF. CDR3 bases: TGTGCCAGCAGTATCCCTAGTTCAGGCACAGATACGCAGTATTTT.

As for this clone: The sample contains more than one DNA sequence encoding this CDR3. This sequence joins TRBV2 and TRBJ2-7; 7 bases map to TRBD2. The germline CDR1 and CDR2 sequences are SNHLY and FYNNEI. V lost 1 base and J lost 2; bases outside the gene matches: 2. The CDR3 length is 14 residues. CDR3 amino acids: CASSEVGGTYEQYF. In DNA form, the CDR3 reads TGTGCCAGCAGTGAAGTGGGGGGGACCTACGAGCAGTACTTC.

The chain recombines TRBV5-6 with TRBJ2-7; a possible D gene is TRBD1 (6 bases). The CDR3 runs 18 residues. V lost 4 bases and J lost 3, with 26 bases in between. CDR1 and CDR2 (germline): SGHDT, YYEEEE. This CDR3 reads CASSDRRSQGIKYYEQYF. CDR3 DNA sequence: TGTGCCAGCAGCGATCGGAGGTCACAGGGAATAAAATACTACGAGCAGTACTTC.